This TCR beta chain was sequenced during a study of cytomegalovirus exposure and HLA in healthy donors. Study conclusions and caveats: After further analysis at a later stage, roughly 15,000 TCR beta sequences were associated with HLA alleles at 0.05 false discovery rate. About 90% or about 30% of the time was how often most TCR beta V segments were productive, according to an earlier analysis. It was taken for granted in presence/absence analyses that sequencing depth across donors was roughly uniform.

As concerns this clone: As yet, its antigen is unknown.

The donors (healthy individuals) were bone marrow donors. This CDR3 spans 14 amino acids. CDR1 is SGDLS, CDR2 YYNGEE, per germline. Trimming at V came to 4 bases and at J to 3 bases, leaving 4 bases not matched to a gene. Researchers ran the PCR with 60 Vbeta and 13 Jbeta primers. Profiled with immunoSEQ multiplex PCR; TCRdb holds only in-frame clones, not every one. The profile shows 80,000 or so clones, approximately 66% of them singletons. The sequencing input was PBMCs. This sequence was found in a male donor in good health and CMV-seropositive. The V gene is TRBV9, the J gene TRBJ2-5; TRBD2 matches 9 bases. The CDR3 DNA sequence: TGTGCCAGCAGCTCCGCGGGGGGGGAAGAGACCCAGTACTTC. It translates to CASSSAGGEETQYF.